Below, one T cell receptor beta chain is given with its context. The protocol was immunoSEQ multiplex PCR, while the TCRdb copy is restricted to in-frame clones and leaves out a portion. The table includes 180,000 or so clones, 89% detected once. This entry comes from a study of blood T cell repertoires in COVID-19. CDR3 length: 16 amino acids. Trimming took off 6 bases at V and 0 bases at J, with 17 bases between the two ends. Germline values: CDR1 SGHRS, CDR2 YFSETQ. The source of this sequence is a woman in her forties with acute COVID-19. The sequencing input was PBMCs or T cells enriched from blood (not recorded which). The chain couples TRBV5-1 to TRBJ2-3; the D gene is possibly TRBD2 (7 bases). CDR3 amino acids: CASMAGAGLSTDTQYF. Here the CDR3 DNA reads TGCGCCAGCATGGCGGGGGCCGGACTGAGCACAGATACGCAGTATTTT.